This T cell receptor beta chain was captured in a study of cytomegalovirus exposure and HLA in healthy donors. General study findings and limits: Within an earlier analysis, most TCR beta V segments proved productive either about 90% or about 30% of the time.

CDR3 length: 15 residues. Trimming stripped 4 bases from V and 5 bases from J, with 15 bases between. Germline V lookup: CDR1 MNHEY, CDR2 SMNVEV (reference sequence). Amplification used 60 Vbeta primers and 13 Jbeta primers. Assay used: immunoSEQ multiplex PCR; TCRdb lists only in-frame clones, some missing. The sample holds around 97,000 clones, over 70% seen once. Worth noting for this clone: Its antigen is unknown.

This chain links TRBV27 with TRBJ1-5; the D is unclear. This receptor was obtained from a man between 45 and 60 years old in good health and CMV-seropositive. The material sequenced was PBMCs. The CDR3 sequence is CASSYSPGSHQPQHF. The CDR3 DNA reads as TGTGCCAGCAGTTATTCCCCCGGGAGTCATCAGCCCCAGCATTTT.